This entry lists 2 T cell receptor beta chains sequenced from one sample in a study of technical replicates of blood from a handful of donors. Here immunoSEQ multiplex PCR was the method, and the copy in TCRdb shows in-frame clones only, minus some. The sample gives about 85,000 clones, roughly 94% of which show up once; 0.25% is in the top ten. The sequenced sample consisted of T cells isolated from PBMCs. These receptors were taken from a human donor in good health.

The rearrangement joins TRBV5-8 to TRBJ2-2, with a possible D match to TRBD1 (5 bases). The CDR3 is 14 residues long. In germline, CDR1 is SGHTS, CDR2 YDEGEE. V was cut by 2 bases and J by 6 bases, with 11 bases left in between. This chain's CDR3 is CASSFAGLPGELFF. CDR3 bases: TGTGCCAGCAGCTTTGCAGGGTTGCCCGGGGAGCTGTTTTTT.

The chain couples TRBV19 to TRBJ2-1; possibly TRBD1 for D (6 bases). Germline V gene data show CDR1 as LNHDA and CDR2 as SQIVND (reference sequence). The V gene lost 0 bases and the J gene lost 7 bases, with 10 bases spanning the gap. CDR3 length: 14 amino acids. The CDR3 coding sequence is TGTGCCAGTAGTATAGATACGGGACATAATGAGCAGTTCTTC. This gives the protein CASSIDTGHNEQFF. Using reference TRBV19 and TRBJ2-1 for the parts outside the CDR3, the full variable domain is DGGITQSPKYLFRKEGQNVTLSCEQNLNHDAMYWYRQDPGQGLRLIYYSQIVNDFQKGDIAEGYSVSREKKESFPLTVTSAQKNPTAFYLCASSIDTGHNEQFFGPGTRLTVL.